A single TCR beta chain is shown here with its context. These data are taken from a study of HIV-infected patients and healthy controls. Study summary: The CD4:CD8 ratio increased slightly in early therapy, but CD8 counts showed no consistent change. About 70% of the sixteen became undetectable by the second bleed, and all after another year of therapy.

Around 530 ng RNA was reverse transcribed with alpha and beta constant-region primers. Alpha and beta chain libraries were made separately by chain-specific third strand synthesis with multiplexing indices. Ligation attached cDNA to a 5' RACE adapter that carried a random hexamer and SP2 site. TCRdb reprocessed the 5' RACE reads with MiXCR, giving one entry per CDR3 protein. The sample consists of some 6,600 distinct CDR3 sequences, 10% of them appearing once. Roughly three months, about 14 weeks, into antiretroviral therapy, follow-up blood was collected. No cell fractionation was done, so the repertoire covers all unsorted peripheral blood T cells. V was pared by 0 bases and J by 8 bases, with 11 bases between. The CDR3 spans 14 residues. Germline V gives CDR1 SGHRS, CDR2 YFSETQ.

This TCR derives from an adult with HIV infection. Here the sequenced sample was blood, taken during antiretroviral therapy. The gene calls are TRBV5-1 and TRBJ1-4; unclear D gene. CDR3 sequence (DNA): TGCGCCAGCAGCTTGGCCCACAACAGCGAAAAACTGTTTTTT. It encodes CASSLAHNSEKLFF.